A selection of T cell receptor beta chains follows, all from one sample in a study of blood T cell repertoires in COVID-19. Here immunoSEQ multiplex PCR was the method, and the copy in TCRdb shows in-frame clones only, minus some. The sample gives 300,000 or so clones, approximately 84% of which show up once; around 9.3% is in the top ten. Sequencing was performed on PBMCs or T cells enriched from blood (not recorded which). Source of these receptors: a woman younger than 35 who had recovered from COVID-19. Both conserved end residues are part of each CDR3. A D gene is named only where the DNA matches it firmly. Clone size appears in some rows only: once, few, many, or a class for an expanded clone.

D	V	size	J	DNA	CDR3
.	TRBV2	.	TRBJ2-1	TGTGCCAGCAATCAGCGTCTTTACAATGAGCAGTTCTTC	CASNQRLYNEQFF
TRBD1	TRBV7-9	.	TRBJ1-2	TGTGCCAGCGACCCGTCTGGACAGGGCAACTTTTATGGCTACACCTTC	CASDPSGQGNFYGYTF
TRBD2	TRBV9	once	TRBJ2-7	TGTGCCAGCAGCGTTGGGACTAGCGGGAGTGCGAGCGAGCAGTACTTC	CASSVGTSGSASEQYF
TRBD2	TRBV7-9	.	TRBJ2-1	TGTGCCAGCAGCTTTGGACTAGCGACCTACAATGAGCAGTTCTTC	CASSFGLATYNEQFF
.	TRBV30	.	TRBJ1-2	TGTGCCTGGAAGGGGGGGAACAGGGGCTACACCTTC	CAWKGGNRGYTF
.	TRBV30	few	TRBJ1-5	TGTGCCTGGAGTAAGGGAGGAAATCAGCCCCAGCATTTT	CAWSKGGNQPQHF
TRBD1	TRBV5-1	few	TRBJ1-1	TGCGCCAGCAGGATCGGGACAGACTATTACACTGAAGCTTTCTTT	CASRIGTDYYTEAFF
.	TRBV19	.	TRBJ2-2	TGTGCCAGTAGTATAAGCCCGGGAGCGGCCGGGGAGCTGTTTTTT	CASSISPGAAGELFF
TRBD1	TRBV28	.	TRBJ2-2	TGTGCCAGCAGTTCTTCTCCCGGGACAGGGGCCACCGGGGAGCTGTTTTTT	CASSSSPGTGATGELFF
.	TRBV12-3/TRBV12-4	once	TRBJ2-2	TGTGCCAGCAGTTTCGTCACCGGGGAGCTGTTTTTT	CASSFVTGELFF
.	TRBV28	.	TRBJ2-7	TGTGCCAGCAGTTTAGGCAGGGGCTACGAGCAGTACTTC	CASSLGRGYEQYF
TRBD1	TRBV2	.	TRBJ1-2	TGTGCCAACCAACCAGAGACAGGGGGCGCTAACTATGGCTACACCTTC	CANQPETGGANYGYTF
.	TRBV18	.	TRBJ1-1	TGTGCCAGCTCTGAGTTGGAGGACGACACTGAAGCTTTCTTT	CASSELEDDTEAFF